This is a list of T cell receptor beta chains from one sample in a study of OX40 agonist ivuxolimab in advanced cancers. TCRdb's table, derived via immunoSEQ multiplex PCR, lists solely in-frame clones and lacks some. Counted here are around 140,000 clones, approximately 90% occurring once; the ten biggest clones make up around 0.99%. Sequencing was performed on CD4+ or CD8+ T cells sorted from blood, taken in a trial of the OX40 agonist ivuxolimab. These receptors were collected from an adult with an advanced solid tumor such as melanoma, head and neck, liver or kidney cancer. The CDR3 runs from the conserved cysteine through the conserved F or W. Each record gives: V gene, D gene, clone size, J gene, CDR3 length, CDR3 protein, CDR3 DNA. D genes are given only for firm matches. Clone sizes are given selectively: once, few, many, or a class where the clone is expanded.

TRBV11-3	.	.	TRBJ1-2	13	CASSLDPMYGYTF	TGTGCCAGCAGCTTAGATCCAATGTATGGCTACACCTTC
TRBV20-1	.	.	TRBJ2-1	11	CSAYRTNEQFF	TGCAGTGCTTACCGGACGAATGAGCAGTTCTTC
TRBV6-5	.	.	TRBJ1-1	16	CASSYVAGDARTEAFF	TGTGCCAGCAGTTACGTGGCAGGGGACGCCCGCACTGAAGCTTTCTTT
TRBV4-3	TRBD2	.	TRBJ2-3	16	CASSQDLAGGPDTQYF	TGCGCCAGCAGCCAAGATCTAGCGGGAGGGCCAGATACGCAGTATTTT
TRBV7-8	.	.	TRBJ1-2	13	CASGFGGNYGYTF	TGTGCCAGCGGGTTTGGGGGAAACTATGGCTACACCTTC
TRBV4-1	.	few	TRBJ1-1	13	CASSQDMNTEAFF	TGCGCCAGCAGCCAAGATATGAACACTGAAGCTTTCTTT
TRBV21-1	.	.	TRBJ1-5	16	CASRRERHVSNQPQHF	TGTGCCAGCAGGAGGGAACGTCACGTTAGCAATCAGCCCCAGCATTTT
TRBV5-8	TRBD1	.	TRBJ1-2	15	CASSSRQGAINGYTF	TGTGCCAGCAGCTCCCGACAGGGGGCTATCAATGGCTACACCTTC
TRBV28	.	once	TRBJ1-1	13	CASSQGTSAGAFF	TGTGCCAGCAGTCAAGGGACATCAGCGGGCGCTTTCTTT
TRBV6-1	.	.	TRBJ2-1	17	CASSVYRSPYSYNEQFF	TGTGCCAGCAGTGTATACAGGTCACCTTACTCCTACAATGAGCAGTTCTTC
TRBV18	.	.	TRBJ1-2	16	CASSPATAATLNGYTF	TGTGCCAGCTCACCTGCGACAGCGGCTACCCTCAATGGCTACACCTTC